Given below is one TCR beta chain in context. Its antigen is undetermined. A much larger clone differs from this one at a single base, so this may be a read error. Germline V CDR1 and CDR2: MDHEN, SYDVKM. The CDR3 consists of 18 residues. This record belongs to a study of T-cell reconstitution after alpha-beta-depleted transplantation in children. A library of TCRbeta sequences, prepared with unique molecular identifiers, was generated. TCRdb called the PCR reads again in MiXCR, with one record for every CDR3 protein. The profile shows roughly 400,000 distinct CDR3 sequences, roughly 44% of them singletons. Study-level findings and limits: Where alpha-beta T cells came from about two months after transplant was reportedly several hundred expanded graft clones.

This specimen was PBMCs, taken before TCRalphabeta/CD19-depleted stem cell transplant. The chain couples TRBV28 to TRBJ2-6; a possible D gene is TRBD2 (6 bases). This receptor was taken from a girl aged 2-10 years with aplastic anemia, due to receive a stem cell transplant. The CDR3 DNA reads TGTGCCAGCAGTTTAAGGAGGGGTGTACGCTCTGGGGCCAACGGCCTGACTTTC. Translated, it gives CASSLRRGVRSGANGLTF.